Shown below are 14 T cell receptor beta chains from a single sample sequenced in a study of CD8 T cells in Susac syndrome. Random hexamers were used to reverse transcribe the RNA input (about 0.5 to 1 ug). Via MiXCR, TCRdb re-called the immunoSEQ multiplex PCR reads, giving one row per CDR3 protein. The data hold about 430,000 distinct CDR3 sequences, with 85% observed a single time. Sequencing used CD8+ T cells from PBMCs. The receptors originated from a human donor with multiple sclerosis.

This CDR3 reads CASSFGGSEQYF. DNA for the CDR3: TGTGCCAGCAGTTTCGGGGGTTCCGAGCAGTACTTC. This chain joins TRBV27 and TRBJ2-7; TRBD2 is a possible D gene (6 bases). V lost 3 bases and J lost 6, with 9 bases in between. CDR3 length: 12 amino acids. The germline gives CDR1 MNHEY, CDR2 SMNVEV (reference sequence).

The J gene is TRBJ1-3, the V gene TRBV30; D unresolved. This CDR3 has 13 residues. The V and J ends lost 0 bases and 0 bases respectively, with 3 bases between them. Germline CDR1 reads GTSNPN; CDR2 reads SVGIG (reference sequence). CDR3 amino acids: CAWSVYSGNTIYF. The CDR3 nucleotides read TGTGCCTGGAGTGTCTACTCTGGAAACACCATATATTTT.

CDR3 bases: TGCGCCAGCAGCCATTTGCGATTTCTGAACACTGAAGCTTTCTTT. Translated, it gives CASSHLRFLNTEAFF. The chain uses TRBV4-1 and TRBJ1-1; D remains ambiguous. The germline V gene has CDR1 MGHRA and CDR2 YSYEKL. This CDR3 spans 15 amino acids. Between the trimmed V and J ends, which lost 3 bases and 0 bases, there was a span of 11 bases.

The chain uses TRBV5-4 and TRBJ2-2; D unclear. The CDR3 runs 12 residues. CDR1 SGHNT and CDR2 YYREEE come from the germline V gene (reference sequence). V was cut by 5 bases and J by 7 bases, with 9 bases left in between. Written as DNA, the CDR3 is TGTGCCAGCAGTTACCATAGCGGGGAGCTGTTTTTT. This translates into CASSYHSGELFF.

The V and J genes are TRBV28 and TRBJ2-7; TRBD2 aligns across 13 bases. Losses at the gene ends were 1 base for V and 5 bases for J; bases not matched to a gene: 2. The germline gives CDR1 MDHEN, CDR2 SYDVKM. This CDR3 contains 15 residues. The chain's CDR3 is CASSLLTSGRDEQYF. CDR3 in DNA: TGTGCCAGCAGTTTATTAACTAGCGGGAGGGACGAGCAGTACTTC.

This clonotype was observed a single time. V and J are TRBV6-5 and TRBJ1-4; no clear D gene. Trimming removed 2 bases at V and 6 bases at J, with 13 bases between. From germline, CDR1 is MNHEY and CDR2 SVGAGI. The CDR3 consists of 15 residues. The CDR3 DNA reads as TGTGCCAGCAGTTACGGCCAGTTTGTGTATGAAAAACTGTTTTTT. This sequence encodes CASSYGQFVYEKLFF.

V is TRBV27 and J is TRBJ2-7; 7 bases fit TRBD2. CDR1 and CDR2 from the germline V gene are MNHEY and SMNVEV (reference sequence). The CDR3 loop spans 12 amino acids. Trimming took 7 bases from V and 7 from J; bases not matched to a gene: 7. The CDR3 nucleotides read TGTGCCAGCATAGGCGGGAGCGGTGAGCAGTACTTC. The encoded protein is CASIGGSGEQYF.

Only one count was recorded for this clonotype. This rearrangement joins TRBV29-1 to TRBJ1-1; D ambiguous. Germline V CDR1 and CDR2: SQVTM, ANQGSEA. The CDR3 totals 11 residues. Trimming stripped 5 bases from V and 1 base from J, with 5 bases between. CDR3 sequence reads: CSVPQNTEAFF. Here the CDR3 DNA reads TGCAGCGTTCCTCAGAACACTGAAGCTTTCTTT.

The chain combines TRBV4-1 with TRBJ1-2, with D unresolved. V was shortened by 0 bases and J by 3 bases, with 17 bases between the two germline ends. Germline CDR1 and CDR2: MGHRA and YSYEKL. The CDR3 extends over 17 amino acids. DNA for the CDR3: TGCGCCAGCAGCCAAGAAGTCCGCGCCCAAAATGACTATGGCTACACCTTC. It encodes CASSQEVRAQNDYGYTF.

The chain is built from TRBV27 and TRBJ1-2; D not certain. Germline values: CDR1 MNHEY, CDR2 SMNVEV (reference sequence). The CDR3 covers 12 residues. The ends were cut back, 8 bases at V and 3 bases at J, with 10 bases in the middle. DNA for the CDR3: TGTGCCAGCGGCGCCGGATACTATGGCTACACCTTC. Its protein product is CASGAGYYGYTF.

This clonotype has more than one count but fewer than ten. The chain recombines TRBV6-5 with TRBJ2-1; 10 bases fit TRBD2. Germline V gene sequence: CDR1 MNHEY, CDR2 SVGAGI. The CDR3 loop spans 15 amino acids. The V gene end was trimmed by 5 bases and the J gene end by 4 bases; junction bases not matched to a gene: 5. This CDR3 reads CASSVLAGTYNEQFF. The CDR3 nucleotides are TGTGCCAGCAGTGTACTAGCGGGGACGTACAATGAGCAGTTCTTC.

The chain links TRBV11-2 to TRBJ2-7; TRBD2 matches 10 bases. The germline gives CDR1 SGHAT, CDR2 FQNNGV. The J segment lost 3 bases and the V segment lost 5 bases, leaving 10 bases of the junction unmatched. CDR3 length: 16 residues. Here the CDR3 DNA reads TGTGCCAGCAGCCCGTTGACTAGCGGGCCCTACTACGAGCAGTACTTC. Its protein product is CASSPLTSGPYYEQYF. The whole variable domain, remainder taken from reference TRBV11-2 and TRBJ2-7, is EAGVAQSPRYKIIEKRQSVAFWCNPISGHATLYWYQQILGQGPKLLIQFQNNGVVDDSQLPKDRFSAERLKGVDSTLKIQPAKLEDSAVYLCASSPLTSGPYYEQYFGPGTRLTVT.

The chain uses TRBV5-6 and TRBJ1-5; D might be TRBD1 (6 bases). There are 14 residues in the CDR3. V lost 8 bases, J lost 2 bases, and 14 bases lay in between. Germline V gene sequence: CDR1 SGHDT, CDR2 YYEEEE. This chain's CDR3 is CASSQGIGNQPQHF. The CDR3 DNA is TGTGCCAGTTCGCAGGGGATTGGCAATCAGCCCCAGCATTTT.

The chain couples TRBV7-3 to TRBJ2-1, with D perhaps TRBD2 (6 bases). The germline gives CDR1 SGHTA, CDR2 FQGTGA. Trimming left V 0 bases short and J 8 bases short, with 11 bases between. CDR3 length equals 14 residues. This chain's CDR3 is CASSLTGTVHEQFF. CDR3 DNA sequence: TGTGCCAGCAGCTTAACGGGGACTGTCCATGAGCAGTTCTTC. The full variable domain, its missing parts supplied by reference TRBV7-3 and TRBJ2-1, is GAGVSQTPSNKVTEKGKYVELRCDPISGHTALYWYRQSLGQGPEFLIYFQGTGAADDSGLPNDRFFAVRPEGSVSTLKIQRTERGDSAVYLCASSLTGTVHEQFFGPGTRLTVL.